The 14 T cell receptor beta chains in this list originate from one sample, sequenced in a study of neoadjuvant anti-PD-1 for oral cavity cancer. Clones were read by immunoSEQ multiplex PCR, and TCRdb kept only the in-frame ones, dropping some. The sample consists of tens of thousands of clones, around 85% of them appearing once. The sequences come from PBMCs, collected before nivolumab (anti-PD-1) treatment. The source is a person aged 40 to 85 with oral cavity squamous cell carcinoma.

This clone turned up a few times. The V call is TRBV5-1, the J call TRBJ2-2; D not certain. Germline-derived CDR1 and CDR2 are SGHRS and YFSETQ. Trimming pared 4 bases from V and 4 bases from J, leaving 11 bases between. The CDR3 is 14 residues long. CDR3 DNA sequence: TGCGCCAGCAGCAAAGAACCTTCCACCGGGGAGCTGTTTTTT. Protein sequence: CASSKEPSTGELFF.

The CDR3, as DNA: TGTGCCAGCAGCCAAATTATGACAGTTGCCGGGGCCAACGTCCTGACTTTC. This codes for CASSQIMTVAGANVLTF. The chain is built from TRBV16 and TRBJ2-6; possible D gene TRBD1, 5 bases. V gave up 2 bases and J gave up 4 bases, with 15 bases separating them. Germline V CDR1 and CDR2: KGHSY, FQNENV. This CDR3 has 17 amino acids.

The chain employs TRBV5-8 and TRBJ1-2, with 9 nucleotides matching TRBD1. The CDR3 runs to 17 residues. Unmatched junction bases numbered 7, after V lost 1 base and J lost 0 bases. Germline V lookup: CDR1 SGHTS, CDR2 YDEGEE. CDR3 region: CASSLMDRGLANYGYTF. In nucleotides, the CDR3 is TGTGCCAGCAGCTTGATGGACAGGGGCTTAGCTAACTATGGCTACACCTTC.

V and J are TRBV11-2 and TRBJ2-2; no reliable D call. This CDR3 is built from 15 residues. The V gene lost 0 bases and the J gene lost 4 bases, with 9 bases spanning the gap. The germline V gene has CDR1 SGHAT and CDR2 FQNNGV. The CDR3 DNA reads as TGTGCCAGCAGCTTAGATCTCGCTGGCACCGGGGAGCTGTTTTTT. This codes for CASSLDLAGTGELFF.

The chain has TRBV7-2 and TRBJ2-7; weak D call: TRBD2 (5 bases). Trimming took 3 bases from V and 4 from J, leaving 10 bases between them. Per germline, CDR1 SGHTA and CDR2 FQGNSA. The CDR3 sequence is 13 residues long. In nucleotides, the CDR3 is TGTGCCAGCAGCTTGATAACGGGATACGAGCAGTACTTC. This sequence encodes CASSLITGYEQYF.

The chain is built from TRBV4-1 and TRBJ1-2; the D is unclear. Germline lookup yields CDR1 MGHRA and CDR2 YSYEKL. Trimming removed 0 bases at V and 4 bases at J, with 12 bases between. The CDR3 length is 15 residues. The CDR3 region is CASSQDGFSSYGYTF. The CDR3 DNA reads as TGCGCCAGCAGCCAAGATGGGTTTAGTAGCTATGGCTACACCTTC.

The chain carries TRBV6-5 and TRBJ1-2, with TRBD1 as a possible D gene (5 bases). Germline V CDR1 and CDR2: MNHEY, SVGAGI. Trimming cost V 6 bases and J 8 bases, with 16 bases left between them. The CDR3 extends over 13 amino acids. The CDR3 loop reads CASRQGTARGYTF. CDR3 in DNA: TGTGCCAGCAGGCAGGGAACGGCTCGGGGCTACACCTTC.

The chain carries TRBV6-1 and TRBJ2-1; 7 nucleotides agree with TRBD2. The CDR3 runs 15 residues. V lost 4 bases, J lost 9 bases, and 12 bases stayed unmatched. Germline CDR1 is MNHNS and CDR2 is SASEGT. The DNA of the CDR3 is TGTGCCAGCAGTGGAAGGACTAGTAGGTTCGTTGAGCAGTTCTTC. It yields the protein CASSGRTSRFVEQFF.

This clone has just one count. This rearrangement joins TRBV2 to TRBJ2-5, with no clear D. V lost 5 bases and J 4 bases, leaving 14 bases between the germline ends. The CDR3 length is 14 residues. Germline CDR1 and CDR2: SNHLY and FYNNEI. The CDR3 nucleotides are TGTGCCAGCAGTCTCTTGAGGAACGGAGAGACCCAGTACTTC. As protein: CASSLLRNGETQYF.

The CDR3 DNA follows: TGCAGCGTTCCGCCGGGACAGGGGCTGAACACTGAAGCTTTCTTT. This sequence encodes CSVPPGQGLNTEAFF. The rearrangement links TRBV29-1 to TRBJ1-1; 10 bases are a match to TRBD1. After removal of 5 bases from V and 0 bases from J, the junction contained 6 bases not matched to a gene. The CDR3 totals 15 residues. CDR1 and CDR2 (germline): SQVTM, ANQGSEA.

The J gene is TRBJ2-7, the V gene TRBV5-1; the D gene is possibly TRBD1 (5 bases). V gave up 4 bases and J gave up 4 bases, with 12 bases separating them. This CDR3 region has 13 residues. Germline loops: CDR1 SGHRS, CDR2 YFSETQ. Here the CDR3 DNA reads TGCGCCAGCAGCCAGGGTAGGAATTACGAGCAGTACTTC. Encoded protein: CASSQGRNYEQYF.

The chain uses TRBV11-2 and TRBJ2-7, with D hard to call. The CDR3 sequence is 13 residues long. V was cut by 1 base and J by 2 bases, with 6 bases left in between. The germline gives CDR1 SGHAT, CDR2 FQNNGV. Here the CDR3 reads CASSLVGTYEQYF. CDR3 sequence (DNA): TGTGCCAGCAGCTTAGTGGGAACCTACGAGCAGTACTTC.

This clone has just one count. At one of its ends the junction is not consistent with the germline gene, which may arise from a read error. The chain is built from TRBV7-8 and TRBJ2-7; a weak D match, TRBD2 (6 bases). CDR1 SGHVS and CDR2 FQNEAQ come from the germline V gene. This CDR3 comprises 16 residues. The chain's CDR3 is CTSSPGGGTLSYEQYF. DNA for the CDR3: TGTACCAGCAGCCCAGGAGGCGGGACTCTATCCTACGAGCAGTACTTC.

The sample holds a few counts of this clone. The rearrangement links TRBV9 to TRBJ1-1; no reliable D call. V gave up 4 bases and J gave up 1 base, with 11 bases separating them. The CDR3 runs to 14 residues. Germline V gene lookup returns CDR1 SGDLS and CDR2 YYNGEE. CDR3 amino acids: CASSQSAGNTEAFF. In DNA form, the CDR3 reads TGTGCCAGCAGCCAGTCGGCAGGGAACACTGAAGCTTTCTTT.